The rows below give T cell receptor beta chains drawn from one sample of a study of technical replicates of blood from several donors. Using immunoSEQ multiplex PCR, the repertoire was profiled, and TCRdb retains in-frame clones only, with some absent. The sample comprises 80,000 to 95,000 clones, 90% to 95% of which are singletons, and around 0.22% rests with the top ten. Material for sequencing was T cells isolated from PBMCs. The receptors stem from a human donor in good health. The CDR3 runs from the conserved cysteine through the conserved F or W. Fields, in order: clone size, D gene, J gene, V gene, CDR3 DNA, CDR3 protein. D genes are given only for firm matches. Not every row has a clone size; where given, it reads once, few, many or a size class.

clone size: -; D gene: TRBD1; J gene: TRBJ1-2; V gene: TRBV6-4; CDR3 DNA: TGTGCCAGCAGTGACCGTGTGGGACAGGAGCAGCAGGGCTACACCTTC; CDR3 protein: CASSDRVGQEQQGYTF
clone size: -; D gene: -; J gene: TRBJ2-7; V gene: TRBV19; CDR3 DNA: TGTGCCAGTAGTCCCGGGAGCTCCTACGAGCAGTACTTC; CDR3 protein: CASSPGSSYEQYF
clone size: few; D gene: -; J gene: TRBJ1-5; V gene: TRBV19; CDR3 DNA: TGTGCCAGTAGTATGGGCTCTCTGAGTCAGCCCCAGCATTTT; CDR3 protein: CASSMGSLSQPQHF
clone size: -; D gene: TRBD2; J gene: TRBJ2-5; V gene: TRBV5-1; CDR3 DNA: TGCGCCAGCAGCTTCGGACTAGCGGGGGAAGAGACCCAGTACTTC; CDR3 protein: CASSFGLAGEETQYF
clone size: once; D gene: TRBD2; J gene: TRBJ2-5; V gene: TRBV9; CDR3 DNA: TGTGCCAGCAGCGTAGCGAGCGGGGGGGGCCCGGAGACCCAGTACTTC; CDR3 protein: CASSVASGGGPETQYF
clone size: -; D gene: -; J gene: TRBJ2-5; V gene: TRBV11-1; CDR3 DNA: TGTGCCAGCAGCTTAGGGGGAGACCAAGAGACCCAGTACTTC; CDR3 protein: CASSLGGDQETQYF
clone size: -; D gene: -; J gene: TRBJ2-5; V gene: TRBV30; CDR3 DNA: TGTGCCTGGAGCCCTCAAAGGGGGTCCCAGTACTTC; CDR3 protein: CAWSPQRGSQYF
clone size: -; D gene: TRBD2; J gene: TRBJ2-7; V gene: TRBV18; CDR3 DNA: TGTGCCAGCTCACCAGTAATTGCGGGAGAGGTAGAATACGAGCAGTACTTC; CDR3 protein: CASSPVIAGEVEYEQYF
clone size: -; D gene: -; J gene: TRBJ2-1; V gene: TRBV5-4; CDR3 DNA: TGTGCCAGCAGGGATGGCGGGCGCTCCTACAATGAGCAGTTCTTC; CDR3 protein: CASRDGGRSYNEQFF
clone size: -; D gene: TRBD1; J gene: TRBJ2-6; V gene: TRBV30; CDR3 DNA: TGTGCCTGGGGACAGGGTGCCCCTGGGGCCAACGTCCTGACTTTC; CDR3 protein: CAWGQGAPGANVLTF
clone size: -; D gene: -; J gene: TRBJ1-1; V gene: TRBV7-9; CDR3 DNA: TGTGCCAGCAGCTTATCCCAGGGGAACACTGAAGCTTTCTTT; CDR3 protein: CASSLSQGNTEAFF
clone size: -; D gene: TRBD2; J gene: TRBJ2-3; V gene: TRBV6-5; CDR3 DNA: TGTGCCAGCAGTTACTGGGGACGGCGGGGGGATACGCAGTATTTT; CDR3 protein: CASSYWGRRGDTQYF
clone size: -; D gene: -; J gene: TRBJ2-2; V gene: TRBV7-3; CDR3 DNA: TGTGCCAGCAGCTACCGACAGACGAACACCGGGGAGCTGTTTTTT; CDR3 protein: CASSYRQTNTGELFF
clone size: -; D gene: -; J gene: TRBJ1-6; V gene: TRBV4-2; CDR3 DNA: TGTGCCAGCAGCCAAGCACCGGGCTCCTATAATTCACCCCTCCACTTT; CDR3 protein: CASSQAPGSYNSPLHF
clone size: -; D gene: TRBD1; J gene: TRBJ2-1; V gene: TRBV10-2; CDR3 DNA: TGCGCCAGCAGCCACCCTGACAGGGGTGGCAATGAGCAGTTCTTC; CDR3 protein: CASSHPDRGGNEQFF
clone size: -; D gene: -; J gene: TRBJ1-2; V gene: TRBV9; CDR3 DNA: TGTGCCAGCAGCGTAGGGTCCGGTCCTAACTATGGCTACACCTTC; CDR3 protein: CASSVGSGPNYGYTF
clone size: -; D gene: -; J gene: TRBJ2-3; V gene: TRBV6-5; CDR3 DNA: TGTGCCAGCAGTAGGCTCCCGGGAGATACGCAGTATTTT; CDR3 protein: CASSRLPGDTQYF
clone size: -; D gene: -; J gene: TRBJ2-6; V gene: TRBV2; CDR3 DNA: TGTGCCAGCGGGGACTCAAACTCTGGGGCCAACGTCCTGACTTTC; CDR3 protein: CASGDSNSGANVLTF
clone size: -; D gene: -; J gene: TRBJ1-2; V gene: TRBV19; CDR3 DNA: TGTGCCGCGCGGGAGGGGGAAAGTCTATATGGCTACACCTTC; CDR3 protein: CAAREGESLYGYTF
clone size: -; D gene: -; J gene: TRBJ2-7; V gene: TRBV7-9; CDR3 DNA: TGTGCCAGCAGCTTATTACAGAACGAGCAGTACTTC; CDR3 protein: CASSLLQNEQYF
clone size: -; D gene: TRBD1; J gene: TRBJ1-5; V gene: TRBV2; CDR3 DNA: TGTGCCAGCAGGCCGGGACAGGGGAGTCAGCCCCAGCATTTT; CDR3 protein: CASRPGQGSQPQHF
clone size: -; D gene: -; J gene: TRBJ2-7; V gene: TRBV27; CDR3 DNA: TGTGCCAGCAAGCCACTAGCAGGGTCAATCTCACTAAAAGCAATCTCCGAGCAGTACTTC; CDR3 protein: CASKPLAGSISLKAISEQYF